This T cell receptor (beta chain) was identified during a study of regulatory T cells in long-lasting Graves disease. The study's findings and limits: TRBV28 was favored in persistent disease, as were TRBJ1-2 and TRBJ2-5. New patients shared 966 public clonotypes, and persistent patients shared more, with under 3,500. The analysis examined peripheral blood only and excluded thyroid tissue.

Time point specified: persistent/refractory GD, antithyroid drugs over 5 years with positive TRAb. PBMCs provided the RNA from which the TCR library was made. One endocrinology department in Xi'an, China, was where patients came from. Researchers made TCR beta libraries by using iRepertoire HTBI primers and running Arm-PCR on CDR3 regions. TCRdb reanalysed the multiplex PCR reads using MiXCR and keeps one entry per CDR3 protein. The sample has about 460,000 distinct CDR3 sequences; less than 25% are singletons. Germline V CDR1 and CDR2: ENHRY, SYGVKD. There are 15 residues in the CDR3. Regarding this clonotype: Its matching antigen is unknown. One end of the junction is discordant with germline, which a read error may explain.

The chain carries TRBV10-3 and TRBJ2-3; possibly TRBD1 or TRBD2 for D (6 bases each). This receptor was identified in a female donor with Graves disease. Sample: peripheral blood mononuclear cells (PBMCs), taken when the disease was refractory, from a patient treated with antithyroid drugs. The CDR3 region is CASSYGGRGTDTQYF. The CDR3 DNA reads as TGTGCCAGCAGTTATGGGGGGCGAGGAACAGATACGCAGTATTTT.